The 17 T cell receptor beta chains presented below share a single source sample, sequenced in a study of post-analysis software for immune sequencing data. Study results and limitations: Included in a set of a handful of TRBV segments more frequent in patients than controls were TRBV5-6, TRBV5-1 and TRBV20-1.

Antigens for these TCRs are unknown. Prepared TCR beta cDNA libraries contained unique molecular identifiers. MiXCR, run by TCRdb on the PCR reads, gives a single entry per CDR3 protein. There are some 690,000 distinct CDR3 sequences in the sample; approximately 60% occur only once, and around 11% lies in the top ten. Sequencing used blood. These receptors were obtained from a girl aged 2 to 9 with multiple sclerosis.

The genes are TRBV4-3 and TRBJ1-3; 10 nucleotides line up with TRBD1. The trim removed 4 bases at V and 6 bases at J, leaving 12 bases unmatched. The germline V gene encodes CDR1 LGHNA and CDR2 YSLEER. The CDR3 is 17 amino acids. The CDR3 here is CASSLGQGYGSTNTIYF. The CDR3 bases are TGCGCCAGCAGCCTGGGACAGGGGTACGGGTCTACAAACACCATATATTTT.

The chain joins TRBV5-1 to TRBJ1-2; perhaps TRBD1 as D (6 bases). CDR3 length: 14 amino acids. V lost 0 bases and J 8 bases, leaving 14 bases between the germline ends. Germline V gene sequence: CDR1 SGHRS, CDR2 YFSETQ. The CDR3 nucleotides are TGCGCCAGCAGCTTGGAATCGGGACAAGACGGCTACACCTTC. Residues: CASSLESGQDGYTF.

The chain is built from TRBV6-2 or TRBV6-3 and TRBJ2-4; 8 bases map to TRBD1. Germline trimming cut 5 bases from V and 0 bases from J; bases unmatched to any gene: 6. The CDR3 runs to 16 residues. The germline gives CDR1 MNHEY, CDR2 SVGEGT. CDR3 in amino acids: CASSRAGQGAKNIQYF. For the CDR3, the DNA is TGTGCCAGCAGTAGAGCCGGACAGGGAGCCAAAAACATTCAGTACTTC.

This chain uses TRBV10-3 with TRBJ1-5; D not resolved. This CDR3 is 12 amino acids long. Germline loops: CDR1 ENHRY, CDR2 SYGVKD. Trimming cost V 4 bases and J 4 bases, with 5 bases left between them. The CDR3 spells CAISGQNQPQHF. In nucleotides, the CDR3 is TGTGCCATCAGTGGGCAGAATCAGCCCCAGCATTTT.

The rearrangement links TRBV12-3 or TRBV12-4 to TRBJ2-2; D perhaps matches TRBD1 (5 bases). There are 14 residues in the CDR3. The ends were cut back, 3 bases at V and 4 bases at J, with 9 bases in the middle. CDR3 region: CASSFADTTGELFF. The CDR3 nucleotides read TGTGCCAGCAGTTTCGCGGACACCACCGGGGAGCTGTTTTTT.

The chain employs TRBV10-2 and TRBJ1-1, with unresolved D. Germline assignment: CDR1 WSHSY and CDR2 SAAADI. Between the trimmed V and J ends, which lost 8 bases and 5 bases, there was a span of 15 bases. The CDR3 covers 13 residues. CDR3 amino acids: CASRGILETEAFF. CDR3 in DNA: TGCGCCAGCCGGGGAATACTTGAAACTGAAGCTTTCTTT.

As regards this clonotype: This may arise from a read error, as a much more abundant clone is one base away. This chain links TRBV10-2 with TRBJ2-1; D not resolved. Germline V gives CDR1 WSHSY, CDR2 SAAADI. The CDR3 covers 11 residues. The CDR3 DNA is TGCGCCAGCAGGGGATACAATGGGCAGTTCTTC. Protein sequence: CASRGYNGQFF.

The genes are TRBV9 and TRBJ2-3; D is unresolved. Trimming cost V 0 bases and J 3 bases, with 11 bases left between them. This CDR3 contains 15 residues. Per the germline V gene, CDR1 is SGDLS and CDR2 is YYNGEE. The CDR3: CASSVGGYPTDTQYF. CDR3 nucleotide sequence: TGTGCCAGCAGCGTAGGGGGTTACCCAACAGATACGCAGTATTTT.

The chain combines TRBV5-1 with TRBJ2-7; D may be TRBD2 (6 bases). This CDR3 has 14 amino acids. V lost 4 bases to trimming and J lost 3 bases, with 14 bases between them. CDR1 is SGHRS, CDR2 YFSETQ, per germline. DNA for the CDR3: TGCGCCAGCAGCCCCGAGGTGGGAGGCTACGAGCAGTACTTC. Protein sequence: CASSPEVGGYEQYF.

V is TRBV6-6 and J is TRBJ2-7; 9 positions match TRBD2. J gave up 1 base and V 11 bases, and 6 bases lay outside the gene matches. The V gene's germline CDR1 is MNHNY and CDR2 SVGAGI (reference sequence). The CDR3 spans 13 residues. The CDR3 coding sequence is TGTGCCTGTCGGACTAGCGTTTCCTACGAGCAGTACTTC. It translates to CACRTSVSYEQYF.

The chain recombines TRBV5-1 with TRBJ1-6; no reliable D call. The V gene lost 0 bases and the J gene lost 10 bases, with 8 bases spanning the gap. CDR1 is SGHRS and CDR2 is YFSETQ in the germline V gene. CDR3 size: 13 residues. The CDR3 DNA reads TGCGCCAGCAGCTTGGCCGCCCGGTCACCCCTCCACTTT. It specifies CASSLAARSPLHF.

The chain joins TRBV10-3 to TRBJ2-7; TRBD2 matches 8 bases. With V trimmed by 4 bases and J by 5 bases, 10 bases remained unmatched. The CDR3 covers 15 residues. From germline, CDR1 is ENHRY and CDR2 SYGVKD. This CDR3 reads CAISAQAGGEHEQYF. As DNA, the CDR3 is TGTGCCATCAGTGCCCAGGCGGGAGGTGAGCACGAGCAGTACTTC.

This chain joins TRBV5-1 and TRBJ2-3; D ambiguous. This CDR3 has 13 residues. V dropped 5 bases and J dropped 2 bases, with 9 bases sitting between them. Germline CDR1 reads SGHRS; CDR2 reads YFSETQ. The CDR3 bases are TGCGCCAGCAGTAGCAACCCCACAGATACGCAGTATTTT. Residues: CASSSNPTDTQYF.

In this sample, this clonotype turned up a few times. This chain connects TRBV5-1 to TRBJ2-6, with D possibly being TRBD2 (6 bases). Germline V gene sequence: CDR1 SGHRS, CDR2 YFSETQ. The CDR3 sequence is 18 residues long. Trimming stripped 3 bases from V and 2 bases from J, with 18 bases between. The CDR3 region has the DNA TGCGCCAGCAGCTCGGAGGGGTGGGGAAGCCCTGGGGCCAACGTCCTGACTTTC. Amino acid sequence: CASSSEGWGSPGANVLTF. Full variable domain (rest looked up from reference TRBV5-1 and TRBJ2-6): KAGVTQTPRYLIKTRGQQVTLSCSPISGHRSVSWYQQTPGQGLQFLFEYFSETQRNKGNFPGRFSGRQFSNSRSEMNVSTLELGDSALYLCASSSEGWGSPGANVLTFGAGSRLTVL.

This chain uses TRBV29-1 with TRBJ1-2, with D tentatively TRBD1 (5 bases). The CDR3 is 12 residues long. V lost 6 bases, J lost 4 bases, and 12 bases lay in between. Germline lookup yields CDR1 SQVTM and CDR2 ANQGSEA. CDR3 nucleotide sequence: TGCAGCGTGGGGCCGGACCTCTATGGCTACACCTTC. This codes for CSVGPDLYGYTF.

This clonotype was seen only a few times. V and J are TRBV10-3 and TRBJ2-3, with TRBD2 matching over 9 bases. The CDR3 loop spans 15 amino acids. Unmatched junction bases numbered 3, after V lost 2 bases and J lost 3 bases. The germline CDR1 and CDR2 sequences are ENHRY and SYGVKD. CDR3 bases: TGTGCCATCAGTGAGGCGGGAGGGCCGACAGATACGCAGTATTTT. The encoded protein is CAISEAGGPTDTQYF.

This sequence joins TRBV27 and TRBJ2-7; D remains unclear. Trimming pared 6 bases from V and 5 bases from J, leaving 17 bases between. Germline loops: CDR1 MNHEY, CDR2 SMNVEV (reference sequence). The CDR3 length is 14 residues. Here the CDR3 DNA reads TGTGCCAGCAGCAAACTGATAGGGTTGGACGAGCAGTACTTC. This sequence encodes CASSKLIGLDEQYF.